This passage covers 4 T cell receptor beta chains from one sample sequenced in a study of T cell changes during pregnancy in multiple sclerosis. TCRdb's table, derived via immunoSEQ multiplex PCR, lists solely in-frame clones and lacks some. Found here are approximately 68,000 clones, about nine tenths of them singletons; the top ten hold around 0.7%. The sequencing used peripheral blood, collected in the third trimester of pregnancy. The receptors derive from a female donor in good health, enrolled as a control in a pregnancy study.

This chain joins TRBV28 and TRBJ2-1, with D unresolved. Trimming removed 6 bases at V and 4 bases at J, with 13 bases between. The CDR3 has 14 amino acids. Germline assignment: CDR1 MDHEN and CDR2 SYDVKM. This CDR3 is CASRPTPRYNEQFF. The CDR3 DNA sequence: TGTGCCAGCAGGCCCACCCCCCGGTACAATGAGCAGTTCTTC.

The rearrangement links TRBV7-7 to TRBJ2-5; D is perhaps TRBD2 (6 bases). The CDR3 is made up of 15 amino acids. V lost 1 base and J lost 2, with 11 bases in between. In germline, CDR1 is SSHAT, CDR2 FNYEAQ (reference sequence). DNA of the CDR3: TGTGCCAGCAGCTTAGATCCTAGCGAGCAAGAGACCCAGTACTTC. This translates into CASSLDPSEQETQYF.

The genes are TRBV11-3 and TRBJ2-3; 8 bases align to TRBD1. CDR1 is SGHNT, CDR2 YENEEA, per germline. Trimming cost V 3 bases and J 8 bases; bases outside gene matches: 7. The CDR3 length is 14 residues. In nucleotides, the CDR3 is TGTGCCAGCAGCTTCGGGACAGGTTACGGTACGCAGTATTTT. Translating it yields CASSFGTGYGTQYF.

The chain links TRBV19 to TRBJ1-1; no definite D call. CDR3 size: 16 residues. The V and J ends lost 3 bases and 3 bases respectively, with 17 bases between them. The germline V gene has CDR1 LNHDA and CDR2 SQIVND (reference sequence). CDR3 residues: CASSIEWGERDTEAFF. The DNA for the CDR3 is TGTGCCAGTAGTATTGAATGGGGTGAGAGGGACACTGAAGCTTTCTTT.